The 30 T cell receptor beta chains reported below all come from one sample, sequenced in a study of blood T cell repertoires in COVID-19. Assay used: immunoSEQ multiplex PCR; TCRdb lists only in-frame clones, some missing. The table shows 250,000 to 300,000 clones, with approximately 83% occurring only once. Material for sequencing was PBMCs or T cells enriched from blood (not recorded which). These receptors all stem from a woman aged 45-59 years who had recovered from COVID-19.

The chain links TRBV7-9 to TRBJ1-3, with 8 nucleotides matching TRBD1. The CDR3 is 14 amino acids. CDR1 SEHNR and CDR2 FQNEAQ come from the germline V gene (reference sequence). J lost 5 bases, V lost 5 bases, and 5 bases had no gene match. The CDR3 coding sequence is TGTGCCAGCAGCGCACAGGGGGGACGAAACACCATATATTTT. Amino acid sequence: CASSAQGGRNTIYF.

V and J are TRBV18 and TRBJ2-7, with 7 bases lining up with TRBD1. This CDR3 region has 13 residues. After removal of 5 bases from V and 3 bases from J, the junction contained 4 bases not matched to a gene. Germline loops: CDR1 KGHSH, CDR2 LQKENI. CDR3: CASSLQGLYEQYF. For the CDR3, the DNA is TGTGCCAGCTCATTACAGGGGCTCTACGAGCAGTACTTC. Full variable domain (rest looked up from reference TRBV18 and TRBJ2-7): NAGVMQNPRHLVRRRGQEARLRCSPMKGHSHVYWYRQLPEEGLKFMVYLQKENIIDESGMPKERFSAEFPKEGPSILRIQQVVRGDSAAYFCASSLQGLYEQYFGPGTRLTVT.

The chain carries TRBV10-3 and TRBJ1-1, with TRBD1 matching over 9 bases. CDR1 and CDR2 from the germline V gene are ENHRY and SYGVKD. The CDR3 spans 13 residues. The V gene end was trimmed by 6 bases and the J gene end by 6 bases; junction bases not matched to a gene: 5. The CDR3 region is CAISATGGPEAFF. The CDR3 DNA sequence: TGTGCCATCAGCGCGACAGGGGGACCTGAAGCTTTCTTT.

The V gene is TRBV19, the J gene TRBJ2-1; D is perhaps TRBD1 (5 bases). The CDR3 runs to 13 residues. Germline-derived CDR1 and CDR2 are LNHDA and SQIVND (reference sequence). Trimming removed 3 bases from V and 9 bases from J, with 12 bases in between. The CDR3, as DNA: TGTGCCAGTAGTATTGGTTGGCAGGGTGAGCAGTTCTTC. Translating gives CASSIGWQGEQFF. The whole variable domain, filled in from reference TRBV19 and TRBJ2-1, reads DGGITQSPKYLFRKEGQNVTLSCEQNLNHDAMYWYRQDPGQGLRLIYYSQIVNDFQKGDIAEGYSVSREKKESFPLTVTSAQKNPTAFYLCASSIGWQGEQFFGPGTRLTVL.

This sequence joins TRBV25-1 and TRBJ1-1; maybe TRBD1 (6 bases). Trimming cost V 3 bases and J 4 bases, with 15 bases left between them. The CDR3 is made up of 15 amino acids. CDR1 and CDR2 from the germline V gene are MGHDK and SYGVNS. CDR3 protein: CASSETTRGTTEAFF. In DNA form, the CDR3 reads TGTGCCAGCAGTGAGACAACAAGGGGGACCACTGAAGCTTTCTTT. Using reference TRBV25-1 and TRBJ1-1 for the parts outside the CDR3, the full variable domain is EADIYQTPRYLVIGTGKKITLECSQTMGHDKMYWYQQDPGMELHLIHYSYGVNSTEKGDLSSESTVSRIRTEHFPLTLESARPSHTSQYLCASSETTRGTTEAFFGQGTRLTVV.

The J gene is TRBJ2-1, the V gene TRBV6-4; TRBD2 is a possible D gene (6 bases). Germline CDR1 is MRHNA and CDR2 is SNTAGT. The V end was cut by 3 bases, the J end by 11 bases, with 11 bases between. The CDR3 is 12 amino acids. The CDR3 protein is CASSERRGKQFF. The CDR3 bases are TGTGCCAGCAGTGAGCGGCGGGGTAAGCAGTTCTTC.

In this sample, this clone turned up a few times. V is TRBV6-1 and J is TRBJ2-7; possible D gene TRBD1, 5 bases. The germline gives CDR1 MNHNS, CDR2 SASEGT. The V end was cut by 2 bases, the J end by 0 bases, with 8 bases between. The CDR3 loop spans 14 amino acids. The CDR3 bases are TGTGCCAGCAGTGAACAGGGTCCCTCCTACGAGCAGTACTTC. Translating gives CASSEQGPSYEQYF.

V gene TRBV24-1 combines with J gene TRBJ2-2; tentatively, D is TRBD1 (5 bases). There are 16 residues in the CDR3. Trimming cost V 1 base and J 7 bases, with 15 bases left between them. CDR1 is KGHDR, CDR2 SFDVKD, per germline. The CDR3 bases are TGTGCCACCAGTGATTTAGGCCAGGGTGCCGGCGGGGAGCTGTTTTTT. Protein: CATSDLGQGAGGELFF.

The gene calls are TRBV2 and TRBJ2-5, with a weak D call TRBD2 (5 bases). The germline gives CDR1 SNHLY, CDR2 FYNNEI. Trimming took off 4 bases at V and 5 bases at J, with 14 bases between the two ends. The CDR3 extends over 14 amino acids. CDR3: CASSGRTGWETQYF. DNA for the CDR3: TGTGCCAGCAGTGGCCGGACTGGCTGGGAGACCCAGTACTTC.

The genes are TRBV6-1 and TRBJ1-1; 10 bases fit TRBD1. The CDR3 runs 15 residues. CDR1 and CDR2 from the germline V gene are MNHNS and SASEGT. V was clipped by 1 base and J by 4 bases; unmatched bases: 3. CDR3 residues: CASSEDRTGGTEAFF. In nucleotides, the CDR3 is TGTGCCAGCAGTGAAGATCGGACAGGGGGCACTGAAGCTTTCTTT.

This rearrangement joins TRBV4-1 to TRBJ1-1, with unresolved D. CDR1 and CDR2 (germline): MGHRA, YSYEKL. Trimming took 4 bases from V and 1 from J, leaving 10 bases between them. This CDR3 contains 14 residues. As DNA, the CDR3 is TGCGCCAGCAGCCGAGTTCAAAGGAACACTGAAGCTTTCTTT. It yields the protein CASSRVQRNTEAFF.

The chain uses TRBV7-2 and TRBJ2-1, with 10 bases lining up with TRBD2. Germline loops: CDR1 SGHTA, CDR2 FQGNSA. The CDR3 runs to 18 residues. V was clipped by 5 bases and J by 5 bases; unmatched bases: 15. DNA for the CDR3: TGTGCCAGCAGCCTAGAGAGCCGTAGCGGGAGGCTAGACAATGAGCAGTTCTTC. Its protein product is CASSLESRSGRLDNEQFF.

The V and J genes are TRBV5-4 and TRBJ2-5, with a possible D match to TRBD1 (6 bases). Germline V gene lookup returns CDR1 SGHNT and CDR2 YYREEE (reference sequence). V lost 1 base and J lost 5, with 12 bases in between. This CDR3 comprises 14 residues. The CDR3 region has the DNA TGTGCCAGCAGCTTGCGGTCAGGGGTTGAGACCCAGTACTTC. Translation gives CASSLRSGVETQYF. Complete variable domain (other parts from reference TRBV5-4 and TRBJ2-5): ETGVTQSPTHLIKTRGQQVTLRCSSQSGHNTVSWYQQALGQGPQFIFQYYREEENGRGNFPPRFSGLQFPNYSSELNVNALELDDSALYLCASSLRSGVETQYFGPGTRLLVL.

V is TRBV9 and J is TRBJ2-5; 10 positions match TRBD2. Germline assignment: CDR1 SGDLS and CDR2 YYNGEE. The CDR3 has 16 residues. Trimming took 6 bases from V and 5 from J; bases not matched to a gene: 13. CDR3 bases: TGTGCCAGCATCCCGGGAGCGGGAGGGCCAGGGGAGACCCAGTACTTC. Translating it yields CASIPGAGGPGETQYF.

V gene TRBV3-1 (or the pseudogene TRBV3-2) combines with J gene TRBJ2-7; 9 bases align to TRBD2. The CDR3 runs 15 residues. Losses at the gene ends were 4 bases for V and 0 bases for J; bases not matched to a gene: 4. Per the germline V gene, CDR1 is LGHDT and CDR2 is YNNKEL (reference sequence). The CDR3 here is CASSLGLAISYEQYF. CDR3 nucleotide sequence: TGTGCCAGCAGCCTCGGACTAGCGATCTCCTACGAGCAGTACTTC.

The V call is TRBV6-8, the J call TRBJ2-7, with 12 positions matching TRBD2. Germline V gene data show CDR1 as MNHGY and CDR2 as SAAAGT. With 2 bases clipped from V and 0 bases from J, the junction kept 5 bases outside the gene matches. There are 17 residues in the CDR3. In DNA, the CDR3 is TGTGCCAGCAGTTACCCCCGGACTAGCGGGGCCTCCTACGAGCAGTACTTC. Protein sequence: CASSYPRTSGASYEQYF.

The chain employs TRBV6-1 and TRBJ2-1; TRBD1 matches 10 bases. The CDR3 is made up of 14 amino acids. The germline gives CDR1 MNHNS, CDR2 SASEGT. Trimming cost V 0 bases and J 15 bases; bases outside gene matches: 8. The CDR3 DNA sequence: TGTGCCAGCAGTGAAGCGGACAGGGGGTCTCAGCCGTTCTTC. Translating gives CASSEADRGSQPFF.

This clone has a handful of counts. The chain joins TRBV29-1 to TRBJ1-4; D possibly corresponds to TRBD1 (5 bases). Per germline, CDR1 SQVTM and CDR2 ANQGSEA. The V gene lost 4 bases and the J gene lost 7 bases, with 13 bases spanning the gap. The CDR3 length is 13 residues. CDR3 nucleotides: TGCAGCGTTGTTGTGGCAGGGATTGAAAAACTGTTTTTT. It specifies CSVVVAGIEKLFF.

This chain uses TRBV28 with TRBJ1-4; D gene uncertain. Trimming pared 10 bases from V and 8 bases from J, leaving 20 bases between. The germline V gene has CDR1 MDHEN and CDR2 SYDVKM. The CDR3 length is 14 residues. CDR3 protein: CATLDGWAGEKLFF. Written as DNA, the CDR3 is TGTGCCACCCTGGACGGGTGGGCGGGGGAAAAACTGTTTTTT. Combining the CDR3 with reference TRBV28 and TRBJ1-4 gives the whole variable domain DVKVTQSSRYLVKRTGEKVFLECVQDMDHENMFWYRQDPGLGLRLIYFSYDVKMKEKGDIPEGYSVSREKKERFSLILESASTNQTSMYLCATLDGWAGEKLFFGSGTQLSVL.

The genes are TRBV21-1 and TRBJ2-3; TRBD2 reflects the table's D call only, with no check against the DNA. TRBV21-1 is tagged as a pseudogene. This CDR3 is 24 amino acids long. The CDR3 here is CASSNRSGGAGTSGRAPSTDTQYF. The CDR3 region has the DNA TGTGCCAGCAGCAACCGCTCGGGGGGAGCTGGGACTAGCGGGAGGGCCCCCAGCACAGATACGCAGTATTTT.

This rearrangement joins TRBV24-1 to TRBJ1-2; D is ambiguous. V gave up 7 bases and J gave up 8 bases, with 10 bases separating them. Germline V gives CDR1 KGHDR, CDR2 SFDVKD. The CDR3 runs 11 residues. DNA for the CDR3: TGTGCCACCAGCTTCGGGGAAGGCTACACCTTC. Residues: CATSFGEGYTF.

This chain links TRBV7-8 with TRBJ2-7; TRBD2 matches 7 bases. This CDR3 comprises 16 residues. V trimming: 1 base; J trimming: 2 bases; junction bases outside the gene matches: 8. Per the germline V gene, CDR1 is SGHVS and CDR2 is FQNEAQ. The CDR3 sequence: CASSLEEGGTTYEQYF. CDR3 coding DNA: TGTGCCAGCAGCTTAGAGGAGGGAGGGACTACCTACGAGCAGTACTTC. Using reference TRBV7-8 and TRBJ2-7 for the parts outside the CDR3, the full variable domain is GAGVSQSPRYKVAKRGQDVALRCDPISGHVSLFWYQQALGQGPEFLTYFQNEAQLDKSGLPSDRFFAERPEGSVSTLKIQRTQQEDSAVYLCASSLEEGGTTYEQYFGPGTRLTVT.

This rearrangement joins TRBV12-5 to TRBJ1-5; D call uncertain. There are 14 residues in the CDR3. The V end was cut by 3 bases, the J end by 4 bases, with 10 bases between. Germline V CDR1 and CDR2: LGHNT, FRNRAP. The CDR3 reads CASGFGVFNQPQHF. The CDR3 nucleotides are TGTGCTAGTGGTTTCGGGGTCTTTAATCAGCCCCAGCATTTT.

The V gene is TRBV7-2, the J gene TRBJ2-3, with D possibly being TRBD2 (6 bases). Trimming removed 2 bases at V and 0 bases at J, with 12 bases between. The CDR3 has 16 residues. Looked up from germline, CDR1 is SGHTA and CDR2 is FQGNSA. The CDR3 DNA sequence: TGTGCCAGCAGCTTAATAGCTAGCGCTAGCACAGATACGCAGTATTTT. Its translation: CASSLIASASTDTQYF.

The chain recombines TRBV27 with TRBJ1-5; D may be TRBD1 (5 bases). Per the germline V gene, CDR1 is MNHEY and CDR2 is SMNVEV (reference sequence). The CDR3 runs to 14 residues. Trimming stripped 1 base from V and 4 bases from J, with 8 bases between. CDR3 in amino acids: CASSLLGVNQPQHF. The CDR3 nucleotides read TGTGCCAGCAGTTTATTAGGGGTAAATCAGCCCCAGCATTTT.

The CDR3 loop reads CASSVTDRGTQPQHF. CDR3 DNA: TGTGCCAGCAGTGTAACGGACAGGGGAACTCAGCCCCAGCATTTT. V usage is TRBV28 and J usage is TRBJ1-5; 9 nucleotides match TRBD1. V shed 5 bases and J 6 bases; nucleotides not matched to a gene: 8. CDR3 size: 15 residues. Germline V gene data show CDR1 as MDHEN and CDR2 as SYDVKM.

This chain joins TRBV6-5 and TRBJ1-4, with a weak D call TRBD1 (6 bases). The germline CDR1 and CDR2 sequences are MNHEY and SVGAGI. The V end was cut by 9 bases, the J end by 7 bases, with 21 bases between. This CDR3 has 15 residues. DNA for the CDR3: TGTGCCAGTAAGGGTGGGGCAGGGGCGCTTGAAAAACTGTTTTTT. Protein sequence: CASKGGAGALEKLFF.

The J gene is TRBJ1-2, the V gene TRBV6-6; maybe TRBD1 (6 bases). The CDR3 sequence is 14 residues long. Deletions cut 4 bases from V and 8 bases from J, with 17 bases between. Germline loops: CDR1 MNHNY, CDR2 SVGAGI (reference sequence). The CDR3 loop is CASSFLSRGRGYTF. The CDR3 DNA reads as TGTGCCAGCAGTTTTCTTTCCAGGGGAAGAGGCTACACCTTC.

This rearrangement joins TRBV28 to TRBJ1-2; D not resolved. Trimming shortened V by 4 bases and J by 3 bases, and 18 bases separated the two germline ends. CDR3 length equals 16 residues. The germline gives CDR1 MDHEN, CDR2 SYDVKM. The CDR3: CASSSGVKNTYYGYTF. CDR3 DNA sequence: TGTGCCAGCAGTTCCGGTGTGAAGAATACTTACTATGGCTACACCTTC.

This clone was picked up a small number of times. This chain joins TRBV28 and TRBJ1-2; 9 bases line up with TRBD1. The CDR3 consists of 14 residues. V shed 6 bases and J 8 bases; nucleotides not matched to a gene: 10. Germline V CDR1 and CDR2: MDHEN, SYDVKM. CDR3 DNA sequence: TGTGCCAGCAGCCTTACAGGGGGCTTTGGGGGCTACACCTTC. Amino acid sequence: CASSLTGGFGGYTF.